This T cell receptor beta chain was sequenced for a study of siplizumab effects on memory and regulatory T cells. General study findings and limits: Significantly reduced by siplizumab was the cumulative frequency of alloreactive sequences, namely those traceable to unstimulated CD4+ memory cells. The authors could not assign a naive or memory phenotype to roughly 80-97% of proliferating CD4+ or CD8+ clones.

The V gene's germline CDR1 is MNHEY and CDR2 SMNVEV (reference sequence). With 2 bases removed from V and 0 bases from J, the gap between germline ends came to 5 bases. This CDR3 comprises 13 residues. Unstimulated TEMRA, naive, memory and effector memory subsets were sequenced in a few donor pairs. Each sample contributed 85,000 to 100,000 TCR templates to the assay. Only in-frame clones appear in the TCRdb table, and some are missing; sequencing was by immunoSEQ multiplex PCR. The repertoire holds approximately 56,000 clones, with less than 98% as singletons. A single count supports this clone. No antigen is known for it.

The sample taken for sequencing was naive CD8+ T cells sorted from blood. This sequence was found in a human donor in good health. This chain connects TRBV27 to TRBJ2-7; no clear D gene. CDR3 coding DNA: TGTGCCAGCAGTTTACGAATCTCCTACGAGCAGTACTTC. Encoded protein: CASSLRISYEQYF.